This TCR beta chain was observed in a study of HIV-infected patients and healthy controls. TCRdb called the 5' RACE reads again in MiXCR, with one record for every CDR3 protein. This sample carries roughly 68,000 distinct CDR3 sequences, approximately 21% of them seen once, and the ten largest clones take around 1.4%. This clonotype was counted many times. CDR1 and CDR2 (germline): MNHNY, SVGAGI (reference sequence). The CDR3 consists of 15 residues. V lost 0 bases and J 5 bases, leaving 13 bases between the germline ends. This sequence joins TRBV6-6 and TRBJ1-1; D gene unclear. The receptor comes from a human donor in good health. The sample was CD4+ T cells from blood. The CDR3 reads CASSYSWQAPTEAFF. The CDR3 coding sequence is TGTGCCAGCAGTTACTCTTGGCAGGCTCCTACTGAAGCTTTCTTT.